This is a list of T cell receptor beta chains from one sample in a study of blood T cell repertoires in COVID-19. This table comes from immunoSEQ multiplex PCR, and its TCRdb copy is limited to in-frame clones, with some not included. Of about 120,000 clones in the sample, about 80% were seen once. The sample was peripheral blood. Every receptor here comes from a man between 65 and 85 years old with active or convalescent COVID-19. The CDR3 runs from the conserved cysteine through the conserved F or W. The D gene is left open where the match is weak. Some rows have no size entry. The others give once, few or many, or a class for an expanded clone.

clone_size,d_call,j_call,v_call,cdr3_nt,cdr3_aa
.,TRBD2,TRBJ2-2,TRBV19,TGTGCCAGTACCTCATATATGGGGGGGACCGGGGAGCTGTTTTTT,CASTSYMGGTGELFF
.,TRBD1,TRBJ2-3,TRBV6-5,TGTGCCAGCAGTCTCCGGACAGGGGGCACAGATACGCAGTATTTT,CASSLRTGGTDTQYF
.,.,TRBJ2-3,TRBV28,TGTGCCAGCAGTTTATCGGACAGTCTTAGCACAGATACGCAGTATTTT,CASSLSDSLSTDTQYF
.,TRBD2,TRBJ2-3,TRBV28,TGTGCCAGCAGTTTAGAGGGAGGGGGCACAGATACGCAGTATTTT,CASSLEGGGTDTQYF
.,TRBD2,TRBJ2-1,TRBV28,TGTGCCATCACTGGGGCTAGCGGGAGGAGTGAGCAGTTCTTC,CAITGASGRSEQFF
few,TRBD1,TRBJ2-2,TRBV7-6,TGTGCCAGCAGGGACAGGGGGAACACCGGGGAGCTGTTTTTT,CASRDRGNTGELFF
.,TRBD1,TRBJ1-1,TRBV9,TGTGCCAGCAGCCCGGCCGGACAGGGTGAAGCTTTCTTT,CASSPAGQGEAFF
.,.,TRBJ2-5,TRBV9,TGTGCCAGCAGCGTAATGGGCAGGGGAGAGACCCAGTACTTC,CASSVMGRGETQYF
once,.,TRBJ1-1,TRBV7-9,TGTGCCAGCAGCTTAGGGGGACACCCCATGAACACTGAAGCTTTCTTT,CASSLGGHPMNTEAFF
.,.,TRBJ1-5,TRBV2,TGTGCCAGCTCACGGAGCAATCAGCCCCAGCATTTT,CASSRSNQPQHF
.,TRBD1,TRBJ1-2,TRBV27,TGTGCCAGCAGTCGTCAAGGACAGGGAGGGGGCAGCTATGGCTACACCTTC,CASSRQGQGGGSYGYTF
once,TRBD1,TRBJ1-2,TRBV5-8,TGTGCCAGCAGCTTGGGCAGGGGGGTTTATCGCTACACCTTC,CASSLGRGVYRYTF
.,.,TRBJ2-1,TRBV5-1,TGCGCCAGCAGCTTGCCCCTTGGCGGACTAAATGAGCAGTTCTTC,CASSLPLGGLNEQFF
.,.,TRBJ2-7,TRBV28,TGTGCCAGCAGTAGTCTAGGGGGGGGGTCCTACGAGCAGTACTTC,CASSSLGGGSYEQYF
.,.,TRBJ2-5,TRBV21-1,TGTGCCAGCAGCAATACTCGAGCGGGAGGGCCTCAAGAGACCCAGTACTTC,CASSNTRAGGPQETQYF
.,TRBD2,TRBJ2-2,TRBV5-6,TGTGCCAGCAGCTCGTTCACTAGCGGGGGGGAAAACACCGGGGAGCTGTTTTTT,CASSSFTSGGENTGELFF
.,.,TRBJ1-1,TRBV18,TGTGCCAGCTCATTATTGTCTACAGGGACAGCTTTCTTT,CASSLLSTGTAFF
.,TRBD2,TRBJ2-5,TRBV11-3,TGTGCCAGCAGCCTACCGGGACTAGCGGGGGTTGAGACCCAGTACTTC,CASSLPGLAGVETQYF
few,.,TRBJ2-4,TRBV19,TGTGCCAGTAGTAAGCAAGCCAAAAACATTCAGTACTTC,CASSKQAKNIQYF
.,.,TRBJ1-1,TRBV5-5,TGTGCCAGCAGCCGGCAGCCGACAGTGAACACTGAAGCTTTCTTT,CASSRQPTVNTEAFF
.,.,TRBJ2-7,TRBV14,TGTGCCAGCAGCCAAGATCAGGAGGCCTACGAGCAGTACTTC,CASSQDQEAYEQYF
.,.,TRBJ2-6,TRBV5-1,TGCGCCAGCAGCTTGCCGGTCGGGTCGGCTGGGGCCAACGTCCTGACTTTC,CASSLPVGSAGANVLTF
once,TRBD2,TRBJ2-1,TRBV29-1,TGCAGCGGCAGATCCGGGACTAGCGGCGAGCAGTTCTTC,CSGRSGTSGEQFF
.,.,TRBJ2-2,TRBV2,TGTGCCAGCCAGGGCGCCACGAGGAACACCGGGGAGCTGTTTTTT,CASQGATRNTGELFF
.,TRBD1,TRBJ1-2,TRBV12-3/TRBV12-4,TGTGCCAGCACTCGAGGGGGCCCGGGCTACACCTTC,CASTRGGPGYTF
.,TRBD1,TRBJ1-1,TRBV11-2,TGTGCCAGCAGCTTAGGACAGGGCTCCACTGAAGCTTTCTTT,CASSLGQGSTEAFF
.,TRBD1,TRBJ1-3,TRBV19,TGTGCCAGTCGTGCACAGGGGTCTGGAAACACCATATATTTT,CASRAQGSGNTIYF
.,.,TRBJ1-1,TRBV7-8,TGTGCCAGCAGCTTAATCGCAGGGAACACTGAAGCTTTCTTT,CASSLIAGNTEAFF
.,TRBD1,TRBJ1-3,TRBV28,TGTGCCAGCAGCGGGACAGGGAGTGGAAACACCATATATTTT,CASSGTGSGNTIYF
.,.,TRBJ2-2,TRBV24-1,TGTGCCACCAGTGATTTTGAGCCTCCCGGGGAGCTGTTTTTT,CATSDFEPPGELFF
.,TRBD1,TRBJ1-2,TRBV9,TGTGCCAGCAGCGTAGCAACAGGGGGCGGCTATGGCTACACCTTC,CASSVATGGGYGYTF
.,.,TRBJ2-7,TRBV18,TGTGCCAGCTCACCTCCCGGGACTTGGTCCTACGAGCAGTACTTC,CASSPPGTWSYEQYF
.,.,TRBJ1-1,TRBV6-5,TGTGCCAGCATTCGGACTGAAGCTTTCTTT,CASIRTEAFF
once,.,TRBJ2-5,TRBV19,TGTGCCAGTAGTATCACGGGGAGTGGTGAGACCCAGTACTTC,CASSITGSGETQYF
once,.,TRBJ2-1,TRBV20-1,TGCAGTGCTAGTCCCCTCGGGGGGCAGGGGGCTGATGAGCAGTTCTTC,CSASPLGGQGADEQFF
once,TRBD1,TRBJ1-5,TRBV6-5,TGTGCCAGCAGTTGGGACAGGGCCCAGCCCCAGCATTTT,CASSWDRAQPQHF
.,.,TRBJ2-3,TRBV5-8,TGTGCCAGCAGCCGGGGACTGCTCACAGATACGCAGTATTTT,CASSRGLLTDTQYF
few,TRBD1,TRBJ1-6,TRBV9,TGTGCCAGCAGCGCCCGGGACAGGGGCACCTATAATTCACCCCTCCACTTT,CASSARDRGTYNSPLHF
few,TRBD2,TRBJ2-1,TRBV7-7,TGTGCCAGCAGCTTAGTTCTGCGGGAGCGAGGGGAGCAGTTCTTC,CASSLVLRERGEQFF
.,.,TRBJ2-1,TRBV5-1,TGCGCCAGCAGCATTGACAGTCGCTCCTACAATGAGCAGTTCTTC,CASSIDSRSYNEQFF
.,.,TRBJ1-5,TRBV7-9,TGTGCCAGCAGCTTAGGGACAGCTCATCAGCCCCAGCATTTT,CASSLGTAHQPQHF
few,.,TRBJ1-3,TRBV7-9,TGTGCCATCTCGAAGGGGGTGGGGATCTCTGGAAACACCATATATTTT,CAISKGVGISGNTIYF